The 10 T cell receptor beta chains below were found in one sample sequenced in a study of regulatory T cells in long-lasting Graves disease. The sample's time point: newly diagnosed GD, antithyroid drugs for less than 3 months. From RNA extracted from PBMCs, the TCR library was made. Sequencing libraries for TCR beta were prepared with iRepertoire HTBI primers and Arm-PCR of CDR3 regions. TCRdb independently ran MiXCR on the multiplex PCR reads; one entry per CDR3 protein. Here the sample spans a few hundred thousand distinct CDR3 sequences, 15% to 20% being singletons. These same records also appear under a second study, on T cells in Graves' hyperthyroidism and ophthalmopathy.

The input for sequencing was peripheral blood mononuclear cells (PBMCs), taken at new diagnosis, from a patient treated with antithyroid drugs. The source of these receptors is a woman younger than 30 with Graves disease.

This clonotype was seen many times. J is TRBJ2-7 and V is TRBV6-1; TRBD2 is a possible D gene (5 bases). The V end was cut by 7 bases, the J end by 2 bases, with 12 bases between. From germline, CDR1 is MNHNS and CDR2 SASEGT. CDR3 length equals 13 residues. The CDR3 sequence: CASNRGPTYEQYF. CDR3 bases: TGTGCCAGCAATCGGGGTCCTACCTACGAGCAGTACTTC.

The sample holds a few counts of this clonotype. A read error is likely here: a far larger clone is one base away. The V gene is TRBV28, the J gene TRBJ2-1; 10 nucleotides agree with TRBD2. Trimming cost V 5 bases and J 10 bases; bases outside gene matches: 17. The CDR3 has 17 amino acids. CDR1 and CDR2 from the germline V gene are MDHEN and SYDVKM. The chain's CDR3 is CASSRGPGTSARYEQFF. CDR3 bases: TGTGCCAGCAGTAGAGGTCCCGGGACTAGCGCTCGCTACGAGCAGTTCTTC.

This clonotype was observed many times. This chain connects TRBV20-1 to TRBJ1-4, with TRBD1 as a possible D gene (5 bases). Germline loops: CDR1 DFQATT, CDR2 SNEGSKA (reference sequence). This CDR3 is built from 12 residues. V lost 5 bases, J lost 8 bases, and 12 bases lay in between. The CDR3, as DNA: TGCAGTGCTCAGGGAGACGTAGAAAAACTGTTTTTT. Its protein product is CSAQGDVEKLFF.

This clonotype was counted many times. The genes are TRBV5-1 and TRBJ2-7; TRBD2 is a possible D gene (5 bases). Germline V gene sequence: CDR1 SGHRS, CDR2 YFSETQ. CDR3 length: 14 amino acids. Trimming took off 6 bases at V and 2 bases at J, with 15 bases between the two ends. CDR3 DNA: TGCGCCAGCAACGGAGCGGTGGGAACCTACGAGCAGTACTTC. This translates into CASNGAVGTYEQYF.

This clonotype was picked up a small number of times. The V gene is TRBV9, the J gene TRBJ2-7, with TRBD2 matching over 10 bases. V gave up 4 bases and J gave up 1 base; unmatched junction bases: 17. The CDR3 consists of 19 residues. Per germline, CDR1 SGDLS and CDR2 YYNGEE. The CDR3: CASSPHAPYSGGQSYEQYF. For the CDR3, the DNA is TGTGCCAGCAGCCCGCACGCCCCTTATAGCGGGGGGCAGTCCTACGAGCAGTACTTC.

At least ten counts were recorded for this clonotype. The chain uses TRBV3-1 and TRBJ2-5; 7 bases fit TRBD1. Trimming cost V 0 bases and J 4 bases; bases outside gene matches: 2. Germline V gene sequence: CDR1 LGHDT, CDR2 YNNKEL (reference sequence). This CDR3 is 14 amino acids long. The CDR3 sequence: CASSQDHRGETQYF. CDR3 in DNA: TGTGCCAGCAGCCAAGATCACAGGGGAGAGACCCAGTACTTC.

This clonotype has a count of ten or more. This rearrangement joins TRBV7-9 to TRBJ2-1, with 8 positions matching TRBD2. Germline V CDR1 and CDR2: SEHNR, FQNEAQ (reference sequence). The junction had 8 bases not matched to a gene; V was cut back by 2 bases and J by 8 bases. This CDR3 comprises 15 residues. This chain's CDR3 is CASSLNGRATHEQFF. Written as DNA, the CDR3 is TGTGCCAGCAGCTTAAACGGGAGGGCCACCCATGAGCAGTTCTTC.

This clonotype was counted many times. This chain connects TRBV12-3 or TRBV12-4 to TRBJ2-1; 16 nucleotides line up with TRBD2. CDR3 length: 17 residues. Germline trimming cut 6 bases from V and 8 bases from J; bases unmatched to any gene: 10. The CDR3, as DNA: TGTGCCAGCAGGGGCGGGACTAGCGGGAGGGTTCGCTATGAGCAGTTCTTC. Its translation is CASRGGTSGRVRYEQFF.

This clonotype was seen repeatedly, ten times or more. The chain uses TRBV28 and TRBJ1-3; no reliable D call. The CDR3 is 13 residues long. CDR1 MDHEN and CDR2 SYDVKM come from the germline V gene. Trimming removed 4 bases from V and 3 bases from J, with 7 bases in between. CDR3 in amino acids: CASSYVNGNTIYF. CDR3 DNA: TGTGCCAGCAGTTACGTTAATGGAAACACCATATATTTT.

This clonotype came up many times. The rearrangement joins TRBV24-1 to TRBJ2-1, with 9 bases fitting TRBD2. The V gene's germline CDR1 is KGHDR and CDR2 SFDVKD. The CDR3 length is 13 residues. The J segment lost 6 bases and the V segment lost 7 bases, leaving 3 bases of the junction unmatched. The CDR3 bases are TGTGCCACCAGGGCGGGAGGGATCAATGAGCAGTTCTTC. Translated, it gives CATRAGGINEQFF.